This T cell receptor (beta chain) is drawn from a study of blood T cell repertoires in COVID-19. As for the study in general: COVID-19 samples collected from the United States, Italy and Spain covered acute and convalescent phases.

In the study's own analysis: Cell counts per sample came from amplifying reference gene primers. Libraries were prepared by immunoSEQ multiplex PCR; TCRdb keeps only in-frame clonotypes and omits some of them. V, J and clone size reflect that table, while D and trimming were determined from the DNA. The sample contains roughly 40,000 clones, around four fifths of which appear only once. Germline trimming cut 4 bases from V and 4 bases from J; bases unmatched to any gene: 9. Germline CDR1 MNHNS, CDR2 SASEGT. This CDR3 comprises 16 residues. Sequenced material: peripheral blood. The receptor's source is an elderly woman with active or convalescent COVID-19. The chain recombines TRBV6-1 with TRBJ1-2, with 10 nucleotides matching TRBD1. CDR3 in amino acids: CASSGPGTGASYGYTF. The DNA of the CDR3 is TGTGCCAGCAGTGGCCCCGGGACAGGGGCCAGCTATGGCTACACCTTC.